These 24 T cell receptor beta chains share one sample of origin, sequenced in a study of T cell responses to AZD1222 COVID-19 vaccine. Repertoires were generated with immunoSEQ multiplex PCR, while TCRdb's copy carries only in-frame clones and drops some. This sample has 95,000 to 130,000 clones, with roughly 84% found just once. The sequencing used peripheral blood, collected on day 0 of AZD1222 vaccination. The receptors come from an adult in good health.

The rearrangement links TRBV23-1 to TRBJ1-1; D unresolved. TRBV23-1 carries the ORF label, with uncertain function. V dropped 10 bases and J dropped 1 base, with 13 bases sitting between them. This CDR3 comprises 13 residues. CDR3 DNA: TGCGCCATTTCCGGGCCTCAGAACACTGAAGCTTTCTTT. It codes for CAISGPQNTEAFF.

This clone turned up a few times. The V and J genes are TRBV4-1 and TRBJ1-5; D remains unclear. V lost 0 bases and J lost 0, with 6 bases in between. The CDR3 is 15 amino acids. Germline CDR1 and CDR2: MGHRA and YSYEKL. The DNA of the CDR3 is TGCGCCAGCAGCCAAGACGAATATAGCAATCAGCCCCAGCATTTT. It encodes CASSQDEYSNQPQHF.

The chain recombines TRBV6-5 with TRBJ1-5; TRBD1 might be the D (5 bases). The CDR3 totals 13 residues. Germline-derived CDR1 and CDR2 are MNHEY and SVGAGI. V was clipped by 10 bases and J by 1 base, with 11 bases between them. This chain's CDR3 is CATGPRSNQPQHF. DNA of the CDR3: TGTGCCACGGGGCCCAGGAGCAATCAGCCCCAGCATTTT.

This clone was counted a single time. The chain has TRBV12-3 or TRBV12-4 and TRBJ2-5; no clear D. Trimming removed 4 bases at V and 5 bases at J, with 8 bases between. The CDR3 sequence is 12 residues long. Written as DNA, the CDR3 is TGTGCCAGCAGTTATCGGCGGGAGACCCAGTACTTC. It codes for CASSYRRETQYF.

The chain employs TRBV18 and TRBJ1-2; 9 nucleotides line up with TRBD1. V was pared by 5 bases and J by 5 bases, with 9 bases of the junction left unmatched. The CDR3 spans 15 residues. The germline V gene encodes CDR1 KGHSH and CDR2 LQKENI. The CDR3 here is CASSSAGTGTYGYTF. The CDR3 DNA sequence: TGTGCCAGCTCATCTGCGGGGACAGGGACTTATGGCTACACCTTC.

The chain couples TRBV2 to TRBJ1-6, with 7 bases matching TRBD1. CDR1 and CDR2 from the germline V gene are SNHLY and FYNNEI. The CDR3 totals 14 residues. J gave up 7 bases and V 7 bases, and 7 bases lay outside the gene matches. The CDR3 DNA sequence: TGTGCCAGCACCCCCAGGGGGAGGAATTCACCCCTCCACTTT. Its protein product is CASTPRGRNSPLHF.

This clone has a handful of counts. The V gene is TRBV10-3, the J gene TRBJ1-1; the D is unclear. The V end lost 0 bases, the J end lost 0 bases, and 8 bases lay between the germline ends. The germline V gene encodes CDR1 ENHRY and CDR2 SYGVKD. CDR3 length: 15 amino acids. The CDR3 protein is CAISESGGMNTEAFF. CDR3 in DNA: TGTGCCATCAGTGAGTCAGGCGGAATGAACACTGAAGCTTTCTTT.

The chain has TRBV5-4 and TRBJ1-1; D gene uncertain. Trimming left V 1 base short and J 0 bases short, with 4 bases between. The germline gives CDR1 SGHNT, CDR2 YYREEE (reference sequence). This CDR3 is built from 13 residues. The CDR3 loop is CASSLKVNTEAFF. CDR3 nucleotides: TGTGCCAGCAGCTTGAAGGTGAACACTGAAGCTTTCTTT.

DNA of the CDR3: TGTGCCAGCAGCGTAGTTGGGGTGACAGATACGCAGTATTTT. Translated: CASSVVGVTDTQYF. The rearrangement joins TRBV9 to TRBJ2-3; D gene uncertain. Germline V gene sequence: CDR1 SGDLS, CDR2 YYNGEE. The CDR3 consists of 14 residues. The V and J ends lost 0 bases and 3 bases respectively, with 8 bases between them.

The chain is built from TRBV19 and TRBJ1-2; TRBD1 might be the D (6 bases). The CDR3 has 15 amino acids. Deletions cut 6 bases from V and 4 bases from J, with 18 bases between. Per germline, CDR1 LNHDA and CDR2 SQIVND (reference sequence). The CDR3 is CASSRPAGVGYGYTF. CDR3 nucleotide sequence: TGTGCCAGTAGCCGCCCGGCAGGGGTGGGCTATGGCTACACCTTC.

This chain links TRBV6-2 or TRBV6-3 with TRBJ2-3; 9 nucleotides match TRBD2. The CDR3 sequence is 16 residues long. V trimming: 6 bases; J trimming: 4 bases; junction bases outside the gene matches: 11. Looked up from germline, CDR1 is MNHEY and CDR2 is SVGEGT. Here the CDR3 reads CASSLPSGVAADTQYF. In DNA, the CDR3 is TGTGCCAGCAGCCTCCCTAGCGGGGTCGCGGCAGATACGCAGTATTTT.

This chain connects TRBV4-1 to TRBJ1-4; D ambiguous. The germline CDR1 and CDR2 sequences are MGHRA and YSYEKL. V was pared by 1 base and J by 6 bases, with 9 bases between. The CDR3 totals 14 residues. The CDR3: CASSQATGDEKLFF. CDR3 bases: TGCGCCAGCAGCCAAGCTACTGGGGATGAAAAACTGTTTTTT.

This chain connects TRBV5-1 to TRBJ2-2; possibly TRBD1 for D (5 bases). CDR1 is SGHRS and CDR2 is YFSETQ in the germline V gene. V dropped 2 bases and J dropped 9 bases, with 8 bases sitting between them. This CDR3 is built from 12 residues. In DNA form, the CDR3 reads TGCGCCAGCAGCTTAGGGGCTTGGGAGCTGTTTTTT. Its protein is CASSLGAWELFF.

On this clone itself: One end of the junction does not line up with germline, which may come from a read error. V is TRBV5-4 and J is TRBJ1-2, with D unresolved. The CDR3 is made up of 14 amino acids. The germline CDR1 and CDR2 sequences are SGHNT and YYREEE (reference sequence). This CDR3 is CASGMIRALSTWAF. DNA for the CDR3: TGTGCCAGCGGAATGATCCGGGCTCTTTCTACTTGGGCCTTC. The whole variable domain, remainder taken from reference TRBV5-4 and TRBJ1-2, is ETGVTQSPTHLIKTRGQQVTLRCSSQSGHNTVSWYQQALGQGPQFIFQYYREEENGRGNFPPRFSGLQFPNYSSELNVNALELDDSALYLCASGMIRALSTWAFGSGTRLTVV.

The table lists this clone with a few counts. The chain couples TRBV10-3 to TRBJ1-2; 9 positions match TRBD1. V lost 2 bases to trimming and J lost 5 bases; unmatched junction nucleotides: 6. This CDR3 has 15 amino acids. Germline V gene data show CDR1 as ENHRY and CDR2 as SYGVKD. CDR3 in amino acids: CAISEGTGKVYGYTF. CDR3 nucleotide sequence: TGTGCCATCAGTGAGGGGACAGGGAAGGTTTATGGCTACACCTTC.

V is TRBV7-2 and J is TRBJ1-1, with no clear D. V shed 5 bases and J shed 11 bases, with 15 bases lying between them. The CDR3 has 12 residues. Germline V gene data show CDR1 as SGHTA and CDR2 as FQGNSA. The CDR3 DNA reads TGTGCCAGCAGCCCCCATGCCGAGAATGCTTTCTTT. This sequence encodes CASSPHAENAFF.

Ten or more counts support this clone. The chain links TRBV6-2 or TRBV6-3 to TRBJ2-5; the match to TRBD1 covers 10 bases. CDR1 and CDR2 from the germline V gene are MNHEY and SVGEGT. The CDR3 spans 14 residues. The trim removed 6 bases at V and 4 bases at J, leaving 5 bases unmatched. The CDR3 sequence is CASSWTGGGETQYF. For the CDR3, the DNA is TGTGCCAGCAGCTGGACAGGGGGTGGAGAGACCCAGTACTTC.

The chain joins TRBV19 to TRBJ1-3; 10 bases are shared with TRBD1. V trimming: 6 bases; J trimming: 0 bases; junction bases outside the gene matches: 11. The germline gives CDR1 LNHDA, CDR2 SQIVND (reference sequence). The CDR3 has 18 amino acids. CDR3: CASSPGQGDGFSGNTIYF. CDR3 bases: TGTGCCAGTAGCCCAGGACAGGGGGACGGATTCTCTGGAAACACCATATATTTT.

The chain couples TRBV5-4 to TRBJ2-1, with 7 bases matching TRBD2. Germline lookup yields CDR1 SGHNT and CDR2 YYREEE (reference sequence). The CDR3 contains 15 residues. The J segment lost 2 bases and the V segment lost 4 bases, leaving 6 bases of the junction unmatched. CDR3 coding DNA: TGTGCCAGCAGCAGTACTAGCGCGCCCTACAATGAGCAGTTCTTC. It is translated as CASSSTSAPYNEQFF.

In DNA form, the CDR3 reads TGTGCCAGCAGGGCTAAGGATGAAAAACTGTTTTTT. Protein sequence: CASRAKDEKLFF. The chain joins TRBV6-6 to TRBJ1-4; D unclear. V was cut by 6 bases and J by 6 bases, with 8 bases left in between. Germline values: CDR1 MNHNY, CDR2 SVGAGI (reference sequence). There are 12 residues in the CDR3.

The genes are TRBV28 and TRBJ2-3; D possibly uses TRBD1 or TRBD2 (5 bases each). With 4 bases removed from V and 0 bases from J, the gap between germline ends came to 11 bases. Germline V CDR1 and CDR2: MDHEN, SYDVKM. The CDR3 runs to 15 residues. CDR3 loop: CASSSWGSSTDTQYF. CDR3 bases: TGTGCCAGCAGTTCATGGGGGTCCAGCACAGATACGCAGTATTTT. The variable domain in full, completed from reference TRBV28 and TRBJ2-3, reads DVKVTQSSRYLVKRTGEKVFLECVQDMDHENMFWYRQDPGLGLRLIYFSYDVKMKEKGDIPEGYSVSREKKERFSLILESASTNQTSMYLCASSSWGSSTDTQYFGPGTRLTVL.

The chain employs TRBV5-1 and TRBJ1-2, with D unclear. Germline CDR1 SGHRS, CDR2 YFSETQ. The CDR3 loop spans 13 amino acids. V was shortened by 4 bases and J by 3 bases, with 10 bases between the two germline ends. CDR3 loop: CASSRDRYYGYTF. DNA of the CDR3: TGCGCCAGCAGCCGCGACCGTTACTATGGCTACACCTTC.

The chain joins TRBV27 to TRBJ2-3, with TRBD1 matching over 7 bases. There are 15 residues in the CDR3. V dropped 4 bases and J dropped 2; count of bases not matched to a gene: 6. Germline V gene sequence: CDR1 MNHEY, CDR2 SMNVEV (reference sequence). CDR3 amino acids: CASSSGQTYTDTQYF. In DNA, the CDR3 is TGTGCCAGCAGTTCGGGACAGACCTACACAGATACGCAGTATTTT.

This chain links TRBV11-3 with TRBJ2-5, with a weak D call TRBD1 (6 bases). The CDR3 has 15 amino acids. The V and J ends lost 5 bases and 1 base respectively, with 14 bases between them. CDR1 and CDR2 from the germline V gene are SGHNT and YENEEA. The chain's CDR3 is CASSAGGQIQETQYF. As DNA, the CDR3 is TGTGCCAGCAGCGCCGGAGGACAGATCCAAGAGACCCAGTACTTC.